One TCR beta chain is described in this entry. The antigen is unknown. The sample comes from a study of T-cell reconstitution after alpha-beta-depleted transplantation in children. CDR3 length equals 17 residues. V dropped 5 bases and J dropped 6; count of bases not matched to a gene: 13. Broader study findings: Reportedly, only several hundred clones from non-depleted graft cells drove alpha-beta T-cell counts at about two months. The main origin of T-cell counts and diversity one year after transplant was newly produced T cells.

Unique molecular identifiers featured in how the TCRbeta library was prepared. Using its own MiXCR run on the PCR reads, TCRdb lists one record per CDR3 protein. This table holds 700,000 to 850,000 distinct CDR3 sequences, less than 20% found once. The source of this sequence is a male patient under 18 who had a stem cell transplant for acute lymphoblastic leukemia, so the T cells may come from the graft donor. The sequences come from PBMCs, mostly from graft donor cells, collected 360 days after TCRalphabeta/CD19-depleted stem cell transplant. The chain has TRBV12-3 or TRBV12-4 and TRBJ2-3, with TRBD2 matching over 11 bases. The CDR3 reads CASSPRTSGRVYDTQYF. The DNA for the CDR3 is TGTGCCAGCAGTCCTCGAACTAGCGGGAGAGTGTACGATACGCAGTATTTT.